What follows are 25 T cell receptor beta chains derived from one specimen sequenced in a study of early stage breast cancer tumors (dated by TCRdb to the late 2010s). The library came from the immunoSEQ multiplex PCR assay. The table comes from immuneACCESS by way of TCRdb, which keeps in-frame sequences with V and J called. Part of the clones is missing from these tables; in studies checked, under half for an unresolved V gene and the rest for unknown reasons. In this sample the table shows 25,000 to 30,000 clones, roughly two thirds of which occur a single time. Jointly, the top ten make up approximately 35% of the sample. Sequencing was performed on blood. The receptors shown here come from a person aged 45 to 59 with breast cancer.

The chain uses TRBV30 and TRBJ2-1, with D perhaps matching TRBD2 (5 bases). This CDR3 has 16 amino acids. CDR1 and CDR2 (germline): GTSNPN, SVGIG (reference sequence). Trimming cost V 0 bases and J 4 bases, with 16 bases left between them. CDR3 nucleotides: TGTGCCTGGAGTGTACTTGGTAGCGAGCGGTACAATGAGCAGTTCTTC. Translating it yields CAWSVLGSERYNEQFF.

This chain uses TRBV12-5 with TRBJ2-2; D is uncertain. Trimming took off 0 bases at V and 1 base at J, with 6 bases between the two ends. Germline V CDR1 and CDR2: LGHNT, FRNRAP. This CDR3 has 15 residues. The CDR3 bases are TGTGCTAGTGGTTTGGTATTAGGGAACACCGGGGAGCTGTTTTTT. Its protein is CASGLVLGNTGELFF. Filled out from reference TRBV12-5 and TRBJ2-2, the complete variable domain reads DARVTQTPRHKVTEMGQEVTMRCQPILGHNTVFWYRQTMMQGLELLAYFRNRAPLDDSGMPKDRFSAEMPDATLATLKIQPSEPRDSAVYFCASGLVLGNTGELFFGEGSRLTVL.

This chain uses TRBV27 with TRBJ2-7, with 8 bases lining up with TRBD1. This CDR3 is 13 amino acids long. Germline CDR1 and CDR2: MNHEY and SMNVEV (reference sequence). The J segment lost 6 bases and the V segment lost 7 bases, leaving 8 bases of the junction unmatched. CDR3: CASKTPTGVEQYF. CDR3 nucleotide sequence: TGTGCCAGCAAAACACCGACAGGGGTCGAGCAGTACTTC.

The V call is TRBV18, the J call TRBJ2-1; perhaps TRBD1 as D (5 bases). The CDR3 is made up of 16 amino acids. V was clipped by 5 bases and J by 2 bases, with 16 bases between them. Germline assignment: CDR1 KGHSH and CDR2 LQKENI. CDR3 coding DNA: TGTGCCAGCTCATTGTGGGGCCCTTTACCCTACAATGAGCAGTTCTTC. Amino acids: CASSLWGPLPYNEQFF.

The chain is built from TRBV11-2 and TRBJ1-2; 8 bases agree with TRBD1. The CDR3 runs to 14 residues. The germline V gene has CDR1 SGHAT and CDR2 FQNNGV. V lost 2 bases and J lost 8; bases outside the gene matches: 7. CDR3 region: CASSLRTGHIGYTF. The CDR3 DNA is TGTGCCAGCAGCTTAAGGACAGGGCACATAGGCTACACCTTC. The variable domain in full, completed from reference TRBV11-2 and TRBJ1-2, reads EAGVAQSPRYKIIEKRQSVAFWCNPISGHATLYWYQQILGQGPKLLIQFQNNGVVDDSQLPKDRFSAERLKGVDSTLKIQPAKLEDSAVYLCASSLRTGHIGYTFGSGTRLTVV.

The chain has TRBV4-3 and TRBJ1-4, with D possibly being TRBD1 (5 bases). The CDR3 has 15 amino acids. Germline V gene data show CDR1 as LGHNA and CDR2 as YSLEER. Trimming took 5 bases from V and 7 from J, leaving 17 bases between them. The CDR3 protein is CASSSQQGGGEKLFF. CDR3 nucleotide sequence: TGCGCCAGCAGCAGCCAGCAGGGAGGAGGTGAAAAACTGTTTTTT.

V is TRBV29-1 and J is TRBJ2-1, with D perhaps matching TRBD2 (6 bases). Germline V lookup: CDR1 SQVTM, CDR2 ANQGSEA. V gave up 8 bases and J gave up 5 bases, with 13 bases separating them. This CDR3 spans 12 amino acids. As DNA, the CDR3 is TGCAGCCCAATCGGGGGAAACAATGAGCAGTTCTTC. It codes for CSPIGGNNEQFF.

This clone was picked up a small number of times. CDR3 coding DNA: TGTGCCAGTAGTATAGATCTCAGGCCATGGGACGAGCAGTACTTC. This sequence encodes CASSIDLRPWDEQYF. The gene calls are TRBV19 and TRBJ2-7; D call uncertain. The CDR3 is made up of 15 amino acids. The V gene's germline CDR1 is LNHDA and CDR2 SQIVND (reference sequence). The V end was cut by 0 bases, the J end by 5 bases, with 14 bases between.

The V gene is TRBV5-1, the J gene TRBJ2-5, with a tentative D call TRBD2 (6 bases). This CDR3 is 14 amino acids long. CDR1 is SGHRS and CDR2 is YFSETQ in the germline V gene. Between the trimmed V and J ends, which lost 0 bases and 5 bases, there was a span of 11 bases. DNA of the CDR3: TGCGCCAGCAGCTTGGGGGGGGAGGAGGAGACCCAGTACTTC. It translates to CASSLGGEEETQYF.

The chain is built from TRBV19 and TRBJ2-7, with a possible D match to TRBD1 (6 bases). V shed 6 bases and J shed 6 bases, with 15 bases lying between them. There are 13 residues in the CDR3. CDR1 is LNHDA and CDR2 is SQIVND in the germline V gene (reference sequence). The CDR3 DNA is TGTGCCAGTAGAGAGGGGGTGTCGGCCGAGCAGTACTTC. It specifies CASREGVSAEQYF.

This chain links TRBV5-1 with TRBJ2-6; 7 nucleotides line up with TRBD2. CDR1 is SGHRS, CDR2 YFSETQ, per germline. The CDR3 length is 15 residues. V shed 4 bases, J shed 1 base, and the junction held 2 bases outside the gene matches. CDR3 loop: CASSGGGSGANVLTF. As DNA, the CDR3 is TGCGCCAGCAGCGGCGGGGGTTCTGGGGCCAACGTCCTGACTTTC.

The chain is built from TRBV6-1 and TRBJ1-5; 9 bases are shared with TRBD1. The length of the CDR3 is 15 residues. The V segment lost 5 bases and the J segment 2 bases; nucleotides outside the gene matches: 4. Germline CDR1 and CDR2: MNHNS and SASEGT. CDR3 loop: CASSKQGAGNQPQHF. The CDR3 bases are TGTGCCAGCAGTAAACAGGGGGCCGGCAATCAGCCCCAGCATTTT.

This clone is medium-sized (0.01 to 0.1%) by share. This rearrangement joins TRBV4-1 to TRBJ2-2, with 7 bases lining up with TRBD2. Germline V gives CDR1 MGHRA, CDR2 YSYEKL. This CDR3 is built from 16 residues. Losses at the gene ends were 4 bases for V and 7 bases for J; bases not matched to a gene: 12. The chain's CDR3 is CASSPPRGGLGGELFF. DNA of the CDR3: TGCGCCAGCAGCCCCCCCCGGGGAGGGTTGGGCGGGGAGCTGTTTTTT.

This clone was picked up a small number of times. The chain's CDR3 is CASSLGLATSTDTQYF. In DNA form, the CDR3 reads TGTGCCAGCAGCTTGGGCCTAGCGACTAGCACAGATACGCAGTATTTT. The chain couples TRBV11-2 to TRBJ2-3, with a possible D match to TRBD2 (6 bases). Looked up from germline, CDR1 is SGHAT and CDR2 is FQNNGV. Trimming cost V 3 bases and J 0 bases, with 13 bases left between them. The CDR3 sequence is 16 residues long.

The chain is built from TRBV19 and TRBJ2-5, with TRBD2 identical over 10 bases. V was pared by 2 bases and J by 1 base, with 4 bases of the junction left unmatched. CDR3 size: 16 residues. The V gene's germline CDR1 is LNHDA and CDR2 SQIVND (reference sequence). This chain's CDR3 is CASSILTSGPQETQYF. In DNA form, the CDR3 reads TGTGCCAGTAGTATACTGACTAGCGGGCCCCAAGAGACCCAGTACTTC.

The chain couples TRBV19 to TRBJ2-6, with 13 bases aligning to TRBD2. Trimming removed 6 bases from V and 2 bases from J; junction bases left unmatched: 4. The CDR3 totals 17 residues. CDR1 and CDR2 (germline): LNHDA, SQIVND (reference sequence). The CDR3 spells CASRLLAGGPGANVLTF. As DNA, the CDR3 is TGTGCCAGTAGGTTACTAGCGGGAGGGCCTGGGGCCAACGTCCTGACTTTC.

The rearrangement joins TRBV2 to TRBJ1-1, with 7 bases identical to TRBD1. Germline V CDR1 and CDR2: SNHLY, FYNNEI. CDR3 size: 17 residues. Germline trimming cut 4 bases from V and 5 bases from J; bases unmatched to any gene: 16. The CDR3 loop is CASSVFRAGGVKTEAFF. DNA of the CDR3: TGTGCCAGCAGTGTATTTCGGGCAGGGGGGGTAAAAACTGAAGCTTTCTTT.

The J gene is TRBJ1-2, the V gene TRBV11-2; possible D gene TRBD1, 5 bases. V lost 1 base to trimming and J lost 6 bases, with 9 bases between them. CDR3 length: 13 residues. CDR1 and CDR2 (germline): SGHAT, FQNNGV. CDR3 in amino acids: CASSLAAGNGYTF. The CDR3 DNA sequence: TGTGCCAGCAGCTTAGCAGCAGGGAATGGCTACACCTTC.

The V call is TRBV7-9, the J call TRBJ2-3, with D hard to call. From germline, CDR1 is SEHNR and CDR2 FQNEAQ (reference sequence). This CDR3 has 14 amino acids. With 5 bases removed from V and 0 bases from J, the gap between germline ends came to 9 bases. The CDR3 loop is CASSDSGSTDTQYF. The CDR3 bases are TGTGCCAGCAGCGATAGTGGTAGCACAGATACGCAGTATTTT.

The chain links TRBV28 to TRBJ2-7; TRBD2 agrees at 8 bases. Germline V CDR1 and CDR2: MDHEN, SYDVKM. The CDR3 contains 15 residues. With 6 bases clipped from V and 1 base from J, the junction kept 8 bases outside the gene matches. The CDR3 DNA is TGTGCCAGCAGGGTCTTTAGCGGGATGTCCTACGAGCAGTACTTC. This gives the protein CASRVFSGMSYEQYF.

This clone was recorded a few times. V and J are TRBV4-3 and TRBJ2-1; D may be TRBD1 (5 bases). The CDR3 runs to 16 residues. Trimming shortened V by 4 bases and J by 2 bases, and 15 bases separated the two germline ends. Per the germline V gene, CDR1 is LGHNA and CDR2 is YSLEER. This CDR3 is CASSPSRGLTYNEQFF. DNA of the CDR3: TGCGCCAGCAGCCCCAGTAGGGGTCTAACCTACAATGAGCAGTTCTTC.

V gene TRBV6-5 combines with J gene TRBJ1-2; TRBD1 matches at 7 bases. Trimming at V came to 7 bases and at J to 8 bases, leaving 10 bases not matched to a gene. Germline CDR1 and CDR2: MNHEY and SVGAGI. This CDR3 contains 13 residues. CDR3 residues: CASNQGGPGGYTF. CDR3 DNA sequence: TGTGCCAGCAATCAGGGGGGCCCAGGGGGCTACACCTTC.

This clone appeared a single time. The CDR3 region is CASSRRGGGRASYEQYF. CDR3 nucleotide sequence: TGTGCCAGCAGCCGAAGGGGGGGCGGGAGGGCCTCCTACGAGCAGTACTTC. This chain joins TRBV7-2 and TRBJ2-7, with TRBD2 matching over 9 bases. The CDR3 runs to 17 residues. CDR1 is SGHTA, CDR2 FQGNSA, per germline. V was pared by 5 bases and J by 0 bases, with 11 bases of the junction left unmatched.

The rearrangement links TRBV9 to TRBJ1-5; no firm D call. V was trimmed by 3 bases and J by 0 bases, leaving 22 bases between them. The CDR3 is 19 amino acids. The germline CDR1 and CDR2 sequences are SGDLS and YYNGEE. CDR3 loop: CASSAPHPAEKYSNQPQHF. CDR3 DNA sequence: TGTGCCAGCAGCGCCCCTCACCCAGCGGAGAAATATAGCAATCAGCCCCAGCATTTT.

The chain has TRBV19 and TRBJ2-1; the match to TRBD1 covers 8 bases. Germline loops: CDR1 LNHDA, CDR2 SQIVND (reference sequence). Germline trimming cut 3 bases from V and 5 bases from J; bases unmatched to any gene: 6. The CDR3 consists of 15 residues. CDR3 coding DNA: TGTGCCAGTAGTATCCGACAGGGGTGGGACAATGAGCAGTTCTTC. Residues: CASSIRQGWDNEQFF.